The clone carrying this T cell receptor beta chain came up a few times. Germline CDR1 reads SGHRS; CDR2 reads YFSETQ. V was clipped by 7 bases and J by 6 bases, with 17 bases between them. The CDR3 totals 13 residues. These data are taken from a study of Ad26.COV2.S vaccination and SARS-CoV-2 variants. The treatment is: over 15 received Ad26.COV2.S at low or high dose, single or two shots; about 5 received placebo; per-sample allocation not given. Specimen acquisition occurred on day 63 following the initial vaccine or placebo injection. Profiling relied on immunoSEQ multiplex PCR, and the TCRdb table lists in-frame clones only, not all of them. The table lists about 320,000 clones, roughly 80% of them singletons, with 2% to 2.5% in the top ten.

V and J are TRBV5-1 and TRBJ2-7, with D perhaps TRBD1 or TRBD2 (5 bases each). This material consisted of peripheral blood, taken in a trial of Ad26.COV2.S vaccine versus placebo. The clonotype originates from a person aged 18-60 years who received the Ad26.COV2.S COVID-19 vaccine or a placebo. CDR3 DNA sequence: TGCGCCAGCCACTCGCAGGGTGAGGGCGAGCAGTACTTC. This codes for CASHSQGEGEQYF.